This TCR beta chain was observed in a study of response to subunit inactivated influenza vaccine. This clonotype has just a few counts. A single record per CDR3 protein comes from TCRdb applying MiXCR to the RT-PCR reads. There are about 570,000 distinct CDR3 sequences in the sample; approximately 10% occur only once, and approximately 11% lies in the top ten. J gave up 0 bases and V 5 bases, and 6 bases lay outside the gene matches. The CDR3 is made up of 17 amino acids. The germline V gene has CDR1 LGHNA and CDR2 YSLEER. These data were also filed under a second study, of T cells expressing NK-cell markers. That study reports: Libraries used 5'RACE template switching adding universal primer site and UMIs. Within the sequenced cohort of eight donors, seven exhibited HCMV seropositivity and one was seronegative. Sorting in several experiments was restricted by an anti-gamma-delta TCR antibody to alpha-beta TCR T cells. For roughly 6 donors, the dominant NKG2C+ clonotypes made up about 1.0-8% of their CD8+ T cells. These clonotypes, the leaders elsewhere, also led the CD3+CD56-NKG2C+ fraction in a few donors.

The receptor comes from a man aged 45 to 65 who received an inactivated influenza vaccine. Sequencing used PBMCs from blood, obtained on the day of vaccination. The chain links TRBV4-3 to TRBJ2-2; 10 bases fit TRBD1. CDR3 sequence (DNA): TGCGCCAGCAGCGAACGCGGACAGGGGGCGAACACCGGGGAGCTGTTTTTT. It translates to CASSERGQGANTGELFF.